The 12 T cell receptor beta chains presented below share a single source sample, sequenced in a study of blood T cell repertoires in COVID-19 (dated by TCRdb to 2019 to 2021). The protocol used for the library was the immunoSEQ multiplex PCR assay. TCRdb took over this immuneACCESS table, retaining in-frame rearrangements with V and J assigned. Such tables are incomplete; in checked studies, under half of the missing clones stem from an unresolved V gene, and the remainder is unexplained. The sample table holds about 44,000 clones, of which around 84% were seen once. Under 45% of the sample is taken by the ten largest. The sample taken for sequencing was peripheral blood. All receptors come from a human donor in a cohort sampled during active COVID-19.

The chain recombines TRBV5-5 with TRBJ1-1; a weak D match, TRBD1 (5 bases). Trimming cost V 4 bases and J 13 bases, with 20 bases left between them. The CDR3 has 13 amino acids. Germline assignment: CDR1 SGHKS and CDR2 YYEKEE (reference sequence). Here the CDR3 reads CASSDRGVRRGFF. The CDR3 bases are TGTGCCAGCAGCGACCGAGGGGTACGGAGGGGTTTCTTT.

The chain uses TRBV6-5 and TRBJ1-2; D unclear. Germline lookup yields CDR1 MNHEY and CDR2 SVGAGI. V was pared by 2 bases and J by 11 bases, with 9 bases between. The CDR3 is 11 residues long. CDR3: CASSYLGSYTF. DNA for the CDR3: TGTGCCAGCAGTTACCTGGGCTCTTACACCTTC.

The J gene is TRBJ2-5, the V gene TRBV27, with 11 bases aligning to TRBD2. Germline V gene sequence: CDR1 MNHEY, CDR2 SMNVEV (reference sequence). Trimming removed 6 bases from V and 7 bases from J; junction bases left unmatched: 7. CDR3 length: 14 amino acids. CDR3: CASRGTSGPTTQYF. The CDR3 region has the DNA TGTGCCAGCAGGGGGACTAGCGGCCCCACGACCCAGTACTTC.

This clone was counted a few times. The J gene is TRBJ1-5, the V gene TRBV4-2; TRBD1 matches 10 bases. Germline CDR1 reads LGHNA; CDR2 reads YNFKEQ. The CDR3 spans 14 residues. V was clipped by 0 bases and J by 10 bases; unmatched bases: 3. CDR3 region: CASSQDGTGEPQHF. CDR3 coding DNA: TGTGCCAGCAGCCAAGACGGGACAGGGGAACCCCAGCATTTT.

The J gene is TRBJ2-2, the V gene TRBV9; tentatively, D is TRBD1 (6 bases). Germline CDR1 SGDLS, CDR2 YYNGEE. The CDR3 extends over 16 amino acids. Deletions cut 4 bases from V and 2 bases from J, with 15 bases between. In DNA form, the CDR3 reads TGTGCCAGCAGCTTGACGACAGGCGCTAACACCGGGGAGCTGTTTTTT. The encoded protein is CASSLTTGANTGELFF.

The chain couples TRBV21-1 to TRBJ1-6. TRBV21-1 is deemed a pseudogene. The CDR3 covers 16 residues. DNA for the CDR3: TGTGCCAGCAGCAAAAGGCGGGGGGCGCAGAATTCACCCCTCCACTTT. It yields the protein CASSKRRGAQNSPLHF.

The chain joins TRBV9 to TRBJ2-5; 10 bases fit TRBD2. With 4 bases clipped from V and 5 bases from J, the junction kept 8 bases outside the gene matches. The CDR3 length is 15 residues. Germline assignment: CDR1 SGDLS and CDR2 YYNGEE. In DNA form, the CDR3 reads TGTGCCAGCAGCACCGGAGCGGGGGGGCCGGAGACCCAGTACTTC. Protein sequence: CASSTGAGGPETQYF.

V gene TRBV6-6 combines with J gene TRBJ1-2, with no clear D. V gave up 2 bases and J gave up 0 bases, with 7 bases separating them. CDR1 is MNHNY, CDR2 SVGAGI, per germline (reference sequence). This CDR3 region has 14 residues. Here the CDR3 reads CASSYDITNYGYTF. DNA of the CDR3: TGTGCCAGCAGTTACGACATTACTAACTATGGCTACACCTTC.

This chain connects TRBV4-1 to TRBJ2-6, with D perhaps matching TRBD1 (6 bases). Germline values: CDR1 MGHRA, CDR2 YSYEKL. Trimming stripped 6 bases from V and 0 bases from J, with 12 bases between. The CDR3 is 16 residues long. As DNA, the CDR3 is TGCGCCAGCAGACAGGGCACGGGCTCTGGGGCCAACGTCCTGACTTTC. It specifies CASRQGTGSGANVLTF.

The CDR3 reads CASSLFGAGGYTF. The CDR3 DNA reads as TGTGCCAGCAGTTTATTTGGGGCCGGCGGCTACACCTTC. The chain is built from TRBV27 and TRBJ1-2; D may be TRBD1 (5 bases). CDR3 length: 13 amino acids. Germline lookup yields CDR1 MNHEY and CDR2 SMNVEV (reference sequence). Trimming shortened V by 1 base and J by 8 bases, and 11 bases separated the two germline ends.

This chain joins TRBV5-1 and TRBJ2-3; the D gene is possibly TRBD2 (5 bases). This CDR3 comprises 17 residues. In germline, CDR1 is SGHRS, CDR2 YFSETQ. V lost 0 bases to trimming and J lost 4 bases, with 18 bases between them. The CDR3 loop is CASSLGGSRRGADTQYF. The CDR3 DNA reads TGCGCCAGCAGCTTGGGTGGGAGCAGGCGAGGAGCAGATACGCAGTATTTT.

The gene calls are TRBV19 and TRBJ1-1, with D unresolved. The CDR3 is 14 residues long. Germline V gives CDR1 LNHDA, CDR2 SQIVND (reference sequence). The V end was cut by 7 bases, the J end by 4 bases, with 16 bases between. CDR3: CASTLALGVTEAFF. DNA of the CDR3: TGTGCCAGTACCCTGGCCCTTGGTGTCACTGAAGCTTTCTTT.